These 18 T cell receptor beta chains originate from one sample sequenced in a study of blood T cell repertoires in COVID-19 (dated by TCRdb to 2018 to 2020). The library relied on the immunoSEQ multiplex PCR assay. TCRdb provides this immuneACCESS table in a form limited to in-frame rearrangements. Some clones are lacking; in checked studies, under half of them reflect an unresolved V gene, and why the rest are absent is not known. This sample comprises about 77,000 clones, about nine tenths of them detected only once. 16% of the sample rests with the top ten. Sequencing was done on a sample of peripheral blood. The receptor set was obtained from a woman of 80 years or more with active or convalescent COVID-19.

V gene TRBV6-1 combines with J gene TRBJ2-2; 10 nucleotides agree with TRBD2. The ends lost 2 bases at V and 5 bases at J; junction bases unmatched: 14. Germline CDR1 MNHNS, CDR2 SASEGT. The CDR3 loop spans 19 amino acids. The CDR3 reads CASSEYLLAGFPGTGELFF. For the CDR3, the DNA is TGTGCCAGCAGTGAATATTTACTAGCGGGGTTTCCGGGTACCGGGGAGCTGTTTTTT.

The V call is TRBV6-5, the J call TRBJ1-1, with D hard to call. Deletions cut 2 bases from V and 7 bases from J, with 11 bases between. CDR1 is MNHEY, CDR2 SVGAGI, per germline. The CDR3 covers 13 residues. The CDR3 DNA sequence: TGTGCCAGCAGTTACGATCCCGCCGGTGAAGCTTTCTTT. This sequence encodes CASSYDPAGEAFF.

The chain carries TRBV5-1 and TRBJ2-3, with 9 positions matching TRBD2. CDR1 and CDR2 from the germline V gene are SGHRS and YFSETQ. V shed 4 bases, J shed 0 bases, and the junction held 6 bases outside the gene matches. The CDR3 sequence is 16 residues long. CDR3 residues: CASSGGLAPSTDTQYF. The CDR3 DNA reads TGCGCCAGCAGCGGGGGACTAGCACCTAGCACAGATACGCAGTATTTT.

The chain has TRBV2 and TRBJ2-1, with D possibly being TRBD1 (6 bases). In germline, CDR1 is SNHLY, CDR2 FYNNEI. V was cut by 6 bases and J by 3 bases, with 9 bases left in between. CDR3 length: 13 residues. CDR3 sequence (DNA): TGTGCCAGCAGCGAGGACAGCTACAATGAGCAGTTCTTC. Protein sequence: CASSEDSYNEQFF.

The chain uses TRBV5-8 and TRBJ1-5; no firm D call. The CDR3 is 15 residues long. CDR1 SGHTS and CDR2 YDEGEE come from the germline V gene. V was clipped by 1 base and J by 1 base, with 9 bases between them. The DNA for the CDR3 is TGTGCCAGCAGCTTGCCAACAGTCAGCAATCAGCCCCAGCATTTT. Its protein is CASSLPTVSNQPQHF.

The chain uses TRBV30 and TRBJ1-1; the D is unclear. Trimming left V 2 bases short and J 8 bases short, with 12 bases between. The CDR3 totals 12 residues. Germline CDR1 is GTSNPN and CDR2 is SVGIG (reference sequence). The CDR3 protein is CAWSSLVEEAFF. DNA of the CDR3: TGTGCCTGGAGTTCACTCGTAGAGGAAGCTTTCTTT.

The rearrangement links TRBV18 to TRBJ1-2; 9 bases match TRBD1. CDR1 is KGHSH, CDR2 LQKENI, per germline. The CDR3 is made up of 13 amino acids. V lost 3 bases to trimming and J lost 8 bases; unmatched junction nucleotides: 4. The DNA for the CDR3 is TGTGCCAGCTCACCTGGGGACAGGGTAGGCTACACCTTC. This gives the protein CASSPGDRVGYTF.

The V call is TRBV6-1, the J call TRBJ1-5, with D unclear. The CDR3 totals 12 residues. The V gene lost 1 base and the J gene lost 6 bases, with 4 bases spanning the gap. CDR1 is MNHNS, CDR2 SASEGT, per germline. CDR3 loop: CASSEVRQPQHF. CDR3 DNA sequence: TGTGCCAGCAGTGAAGTTCGTCAGCCCCAGCATTTT.

The chain couples TRBV5-5 to TRBJ2-7, with 8 bases that match TRBD2. The J segment lost 3 bases and the V segment lost 4 bases, leaving 9 bases of the junction unmatched. Germline V CDR1 and CDR2: SGHKS, YYEKEE (reference sequence). The CDR3 has 15 amino acids. CDR3 amino acids: CASSPSPAGGYEQYF. The CDR3 nucleotides read TGTGCCAGCAGCCCCTCCCCGGCGGGGGGCTACGAGCAGTACTTC.

The chain has TRBV28 and TRBJ1-5; D gene unclear. Germline CDR1 is MDHEN and CDR2 is SYDVKM. CDR3 size: 17 residues. V was clipped by 4 bases and J by 0 bases, with 16 bases between them. The CDR3 DNA reads as TGTGCCAGCAGTTCAGGAGGGCTCCCAAATAGCAATCAGCCCCAGCATTTT. Translation: CASSSGGLPNSNQPQHF.

The genes are TRBV18 and TRBJ1-1, with D possibly being TRBD1 (5 bases). Germline loops: CDR1 KGHSH, CDR2 LQKENI. The ends were cut back, 3 bases at V and 3 bases at J, with 20 bases in the middle. The CDR3 length is 17 residues. The DNA for the CDR3 is TGTGCCAGCTCACCCCTTCCCGCCTCGGGGGGGGACACTGAAGCTTTCTTT. Protein product: CASSPLPASGGDTEAFF.

CDR3 residues: CASSLSGEDNEQFF. The DNA of the CDR3 is TGTGCCAGCAGCTTGAGCGGGGAAGACAATGAGCAGTTCTTC. V and J are TRBV7-3 and TRBJ2-1; TRBD2 matches at 7 bases. The CDR3 has 14 amino acids. With 3 bases clipped from V and 5 bases from J, the junction kept 4 bases outside the gene matches. The germline V gene encodes CDR1 SGHTA and CDR2 FQGTGA.

The V call is TRBV19, the J call TRBJ2-2; 13 bases fit TRBD2. The germline V gene has CDR1 LNHDA and CDR2 SQIVND (reference sequence). Trimming removed 6 bases from V and 6 bases from J; junction bases left unmatched: 4. The CDR3 contains 15 residues. In DNA form, the CDR3 reads TGTGCCAGTAGAGGCGGACTAGCGGGGGCCGGGGAGCTGTTTTTT. It yields the protein CASRGGLAGAGELFF.

V is TRBV5-1 and J is TRBJ2-7; 7 nucleotides align to TRBD1. The CDR3 extends over 15 amino acids. Germline trimming cut 4 bases from V and 5 bases from J; bases unmatched to any gene: 12. Per germline, CDR1 SGHRS and CDR2 YFSETQ. The DNA for the CDR3 is TGCGCCAGCAGCGCCTCGACAGGGTCAGACCACGAGCAGTACTTC. It is translated as CASSASTGSDHEQYF.

The chain is built from TRBV9 and TRBJ2-3; D is undetermined. The ends were cut back, 1 base at V and 3 bases at J, with 6 bases in the middle. Looked up from germline, CDR1 is SGDLS and CDR2 is YYNGEE. The CDR3 is 13 residues long. CDR3 protein: CASSVIVTDTQYF. The CDR3 coding sequence is TGTGCCAGCAGCGTAATCGTTACAGATACGCAGTATTTT.

This rearrangement joins TRBV7-2 to TRBJ2-1; 9 positions match TRBD2. This CDR3 region has 15 residues. Per germline, CDR1 SGHTA and CDR2 FQGNSA. Unmatched junction bases numbered 4, after V lost 1 base and J lost 6 bases. DNA for the CDR3: TGTGCCAGCAGCTTAGAAGCGGGGGGACCCAATGAGCAGTTCTTC. Protein: CASSLEAGGPNEQFF.

The chain couples TRBV4-3 to TRBJ1-5; 8 positions match TRBD1. V lost 5 bases to trimming and J lost 7 bases; unmatched junction nucleotides: 10. Per the germline V gene, CDR1 is LGHNA and CDR2 is YSLEER. The CDR3 has 15 amino acids. The CDR3, as DNA: TGCGCCAGCAGCACGGTCCAGGGGGCGGGCCAGCCCCAGCATTTT. Translating gives CASSTVQGAGQPQHF.

CDR3 DNA sequence: TGTGCCAGCAGCCCTAGTTCCGAGAGACAGCCTTCGTATCCCCTCCACTTT. This sequence encodes CASSPSSERQPSYPLHF. This chain connects TRBV7-3 to TRBJ1-6; possible D gene TRBD1, 5 bases. The CDR3 spans 17 residues. V was pared by 5 bases and J by 13 bases, with 27 bases between. Germline lookup yields CDR1 SGHTA and CDR2 FQGTGA. Full variable domain (missing parts from reference TRBV7-3 and TRBJ1-6): GAGVSQTPSNKVTEKGKYVELRCDPISGHTALYWYRQSLGQGPEFLIYFQGTGAADDSGLPNDRFFAVRPEGSVSTLKIQRTERGDSAVYLCASSPSSERQPSYPLHFGNGTRLTVT.